Shown below are 23 T cell receptor beta chains from a single sample sequenced in a study of cytomegalovirus exposure and HLA in healthy donors. 13 Jbeta primers and 60 Vbeta primers were used for the PCR. Sequencing was performed with immunoSEQ multiplex PCR; in TCRdb, only in-frame clones are kept and a portion is missing. This repertoire includes about 150,000 clones. Material: PBMCs. These receptors all come from a woman aged 50 to 60 in good health and CMV-seronegative.

V gene TRBV28 combines with J gene TRBJ1-5; D is ambiguous. Germline values: CDR1 MDHEN, CDR2 SYDVKM. CDR3 length equals 12 residues. V lost 5 bases to trimming and J lost 13 bases, with 15 bases between them. The CDR3 DNA sequence: TGTGCCAGCAGTGCGTACCGGAGGGCTCAGCATTTT. Translating gives CASSAYRRAQHF.

The J gene is TRBJ2-2, the V gene TRBV28, with 8 positions matching TRBD1. The CDR3 covers 15 residues. Trimming cost V 2 bases and J 3 bases; bases outside gene matches: 2. CDR1 MDHEN and CDR2 SYDVKM come from the germline V gene. DNA of the CDR3: TGTGCCAGCAGTTTACTGGACAGGGACACCGGGGAGCTGTTTTTT. It translates to CASSLLDRDTGELFF.

The chain joins TRBV30 to TRBJ1-2; 7 bases match TRBD1. CDR1 GTSNPN and CDR2 SVGIG come from the germline V gene (reference sequence). CDR3 length: 13 amino acids. The V gene end was trimmed by 7 bases and the J gene end by 4 bases; junction bases not matched to a gene: 9. The CDR3 nucleotides are TGTGCCTACCAGGGGGGACAGCCCTATGGCTACACCTTC. Protein: CAYQGGQPYGYTF.

J is TRBJ2-7 and V is TRBV18; 7 nucleotides line up with TRBD1. With V trimmed by 4 bases and J by 2 bases, 11 bases remained unmatched. The germline CDR1 and CDR2 sequences are KGHSH and LQKENI. The CDR3 has 16 residues. For the CDR3, the DNA is TGTGCCAGCTCACTGAGCTCGCCGGGACAGACCTACGAGCAGTACTTC. This sequence encodes CASSLSSPGQTYEQYF. Full variable domain (missing parts from reference TRBV18 and TRBJ2-7): NAGVMQNPRHLVRRRGQEARLRCSPMKGHSHVYWYRQLPEEGLKFMVYLQKENIIDESGMPKERFSAEFPKEGPSILRIQQVVRGDSAAYFCASSLSSPGQTYEQYFGPGTRLTVT.

This chain joins TRBV5-1 and TRBJ1-2; no clear D. The V gene's germline CDR1 is SGHRS and CDR2 YFSETQ. Trimming left V 0 bases short and J 3 bases short, with 9 bases between. The length of the CDR3 is 14 residues. In DNA, the CDR3 is TGCGCCAGCAGCTTGGATGGGCTCCACTATGGCTACACCTTC. It encodes CASSLDGLHYGYTF.

The rearrangement uses TRBV9 and TRBJ2-7, with D unclear. The CDR3 runs to 14 residues. The V and J ends lost 0 bases and 2 bases respectively, with 9 bases between them. Looked up from germline, CDR1 is SGDLS and CDR2 is YYNGEE. The CDR3 loop reads CASSVGAPPYEQYF. CDR3 coding DNA: TGTGCCAGCAGCGTAGGAGCTCCCCCCTACGAGCAGTACTTC.

V gene TRBV7-8 combines with J gene TRBJ2-6; a possible D gene is TRBD1 (6 bases). This CDR3 is built from 15 residues. The V gene's germline CDR1 is SGHVS and CDR2 FQNEAQ. V lost 5 bases to trimming and J lost 0 bases, with 8 bases between them. The CDR3 sequence is CASSGGFSGANVLTF. CDR3 sequence (DNA): TGTGCCAGCAGCGGGGGCTTCTCTGGGGCCAACGTCCTGACTTTC.

This chain uses TRBV6-5 with TRBJ2-5; possibly TRBD2 for D (5 bases). Germline V gene sequence: CDR1 MNHEY, CDR2 SVGAGI. The CDR3 covers 14 residues. The ends were cut back, 6 bases at V and 2 bases at J, with 13 bases in the middle. The CDR3 is CASSPSLGQETQYF. CDR3 nucleotides: TGTGCCAGCAGCCCTAGCTTGGGGCAAGAGACCCAGTACTTC.

The chain employs TRBV2 and TRBJ2-1, with D uncertain. Trimming removed 0 bases at V and 2 bases at J, with 8 bases between. The CDR3 spans 15 residues. Germline-derived CDR1 and CDR2 are SNHLY and FYNNEI. CDR3 sequence reads: CASSEADTTYNEQFF. In DNA, the CDR3 is TGTGCCAGCAGTGAAGCGGATACTACCTACAATGAGCAGTTCTTC.

The chain combines TRBV7-2 with TRBJ2-1, with no clear D. Germline assignment: CDR1 SGHTA and CDR2 FQGNSA. V was cut by 3 bases and J by 4 bases, with 10 bases left in between. The CDR3 contains 14 residues. The CDR3 protein is CASSFTIGYNEQFF. The DNA of the CDR3 is TGTGCCAGCAGCTTCACTATTGGATACAATGAGCAGTTCTTC.

The chain recombines TRBV18 with TRBJ2-4; no reliable D call. CDR3 length equals 13 residues. CDR1 is KGHSH, CDR2 LQKENI, per germline. V lost 3 bases and J 4 bases, leaving 7 bases between the germline ends. The CDR3 region has the DNA TGTGCCAGCTCACCTCTACAGAAAAACATTCAGTACTTC. It translates to CASSPLQKNIQYF.

V gene TRBV15 combines with J gene TRBJ2-1; D is unresolved. With 6 bases removed from V and 0 bases from J, the gap between germline ends came to 12 bases. CDR3 size: 15 residues. Germline V gene lookup returns CDR1 LNHNV and CDR2 YYDKDF (reference sequence). CDR3: CATRDPRSSYNEQFF. The CDR3 DNA reads as TGTGCCACCAGAGATCCCCGGAGCTCCTACAATGAGCAGTTCTTC. The full variable domain, rest sourced from reference TRBV15 and TRBJ2-1, is DAMVIQNPRYQVTQFGKPVTLSCSQTLNHNVMYWYQQKSSQAPKLLFHYYDKDFNNEADTPDNFQSRRPNTSFCFLDIRSPGLGDTAMYLCATRDPRSSYNEQFFGPGTRLTVL.

The V and J genes are TRBV7-9 and TRBJ2-1, with 7 bases matching TRBD2. Looked up from germline, CDR1 is SEHNR and CDR2 is FQNEAQ (reference sequence). V lost 4 bases, J lost 2 bases, and 8 bases stayed unmatched. The CDR3 has 16 residues. In DNA form, the CDR3 reads TGTGCCAGCAGCTCTCCCCCAGCGGGAACCTACAATGAGCAGTTCTTC. Protein sequence: CASSSPPAGTYNEQFF.

The CDR3 nucleotides are TGTGCCAGCAGTGAAGTGGCAGATCTGGGAAACACCATATATTTT. Amino acids: CASSEVADLGNTIYF. The gene calls are TRBV2 and TRBJ1-3; D ambiguous. Trimming stripped 1 base from V and 4 bases from J, with 11 bases between. The CDR3 has 15 amino acids. Per the germline V gene, CDR1 is SNHLY and CDR2 is FYNNEI.

The chain carries TRBV5-1 and TRBJ2-3; 13 nucleotides line up with TRBD2. CDR3 size: 16 residues. V shed 3 bases and J 9 bases; nucleotides not matched to a gene: 10. In germline, CDR1 is SGHRS, CDR2 YFSETQ. CDR3 in amino acids: CASSSRTSGGHRTQYF. The CDR3 bases are TGCGCCAGCAGCTCGAGGACTAGCGGGGGACACAGAACGCAGTATTTT.

The gene calls are TRBV6-6 and TRBJ1-2; 7 nucleotides match TRBD1. Germline assignment: CDR1 MNHNY and CDR2 SVGAGI (reference sequence). The CDR3 length is 13 residues. The V and J ends lost 6 bases and 2 bases, in that order; junction bases with no gene match: 3. The CDR3 reads CASRNRGNYGYTF. CDR3 in DNA: TGTGCCAGCAGGAACAGGGGAAACTATGGCTACACCTTC.

The chain carries TRBV7-9 and TRBJ2-2; 8 bases match TRBD2. Germline trimming cut 5 bases from V and 4 bases from J; bases unmatched to any gene: 12. CDR1 is SEHNR, CDR2 FQNEAQ, per germline (reference sequence). This CDR3 is 17 amino acids long. CDR3 region: CASSRSGSGTGTGELFF. The CDR3 DNA reads TGTGCCAGCAGCCGAAGTGGTAGCGGGACTGGCACCGGGGAGCTGTTTTTT.

CDR3 nucleotides: TGTGCCAGCAGCCCACTAACAGGGGGTTCCCAGCCCCAGCATTTT. It is translated as CASSPLTGGSQPQHF. This chain connects TRBV28 to TRBJ1-5; 8 positions agree with TRBD1. This CDR3 region has 15 residues. CDR1 is MDHEN, CDR2 SYDVKM, per germline. The junction had 11 bases not matched to a gene; V was cut back by 6 bases and J by 7 bases.

CDR3 sequence (DNA): TGTGCCAGTAGTAGGCTGTCCGGGACAGGTGGAGAAAAACTGTTTTTT. This gives the protein CASSRLSGTGGEKLFF. This rearrangement joins TRBV19 to TRBJ1-4; 8 nucleotides match TRBD1. The CDR3 runs to 16 residues. With 4 bases clipped from V and 8 bases from J, the junction kept 12 bases outside the gene matches. Germline loops: CDR1 LNHDA, CDR2 SQIVND (reference sequence).

The chain couples TRBV5-1 to TRBJ2-1; 7 bases line up with TRBD2. From germline, CDR1 is SGHRS and CDR2 YFSETQ. This CDR3 is built from 16 residues. With 1 base clipped from V and 5 bases from J, the junction kept 9 bases outside the gene matches. The CDR3 protein is CASSLYTSAGHNEQFF. Here the CDR3 DNA reads TGCGCCAGCAGCTTGTACACTAGCGCGGGTCACAATGAGCAGTTCTTC.

V and J are TRBV15 and TRBJ2-1; D not certain. The CDR3 has 15 residues. V was shortened by 4 bases and J by 0 bases, with 10 bases between the two germline ends. The germline CDR1 and CDR2 sequences are LNHNV and YYDKDF (reference sequence). CDR3 amino acids: CATSTRLSSYNEQFF. Written as DNA, the CDR3 is TGTGCCACCAGCACACGGTTAAGCTCCTACAATGAGCAGTTCTTC.

The rearrangement links TRBV28 to TRBJ1-1, with a weak D call TRBD1 (6 bases). The germline V gene has CDR1 MDHEN and CDR2 SYDVKM. This CDR3 has 14 residues. With 6 bases removed from V and 3 bases from J, the gap between germline ends came to 14 bases. CDR3 sequence: CASSYRVEDTEAFF. The CDR3 nucleotides read TGTGCCAGCAGCTACAGGGTCGAGGACACTGAAGCTTTCTTT.

The J gene is TRBJ2-5, the V gene TRBV7-8; D uncertain. The CDR3 spans 14 residues. CDR1 is SGHVS, CDR2 FQNEAQ, per germline. V lost 5 bases and J lost 1, with 11 bases in between. The DNA of the CDR3 is TGTGCCAGCAGCCCTCCGCGGAGCCAAGAGACCCAGTACTTC. This sequence encodes CASSPPRSQETQYF.